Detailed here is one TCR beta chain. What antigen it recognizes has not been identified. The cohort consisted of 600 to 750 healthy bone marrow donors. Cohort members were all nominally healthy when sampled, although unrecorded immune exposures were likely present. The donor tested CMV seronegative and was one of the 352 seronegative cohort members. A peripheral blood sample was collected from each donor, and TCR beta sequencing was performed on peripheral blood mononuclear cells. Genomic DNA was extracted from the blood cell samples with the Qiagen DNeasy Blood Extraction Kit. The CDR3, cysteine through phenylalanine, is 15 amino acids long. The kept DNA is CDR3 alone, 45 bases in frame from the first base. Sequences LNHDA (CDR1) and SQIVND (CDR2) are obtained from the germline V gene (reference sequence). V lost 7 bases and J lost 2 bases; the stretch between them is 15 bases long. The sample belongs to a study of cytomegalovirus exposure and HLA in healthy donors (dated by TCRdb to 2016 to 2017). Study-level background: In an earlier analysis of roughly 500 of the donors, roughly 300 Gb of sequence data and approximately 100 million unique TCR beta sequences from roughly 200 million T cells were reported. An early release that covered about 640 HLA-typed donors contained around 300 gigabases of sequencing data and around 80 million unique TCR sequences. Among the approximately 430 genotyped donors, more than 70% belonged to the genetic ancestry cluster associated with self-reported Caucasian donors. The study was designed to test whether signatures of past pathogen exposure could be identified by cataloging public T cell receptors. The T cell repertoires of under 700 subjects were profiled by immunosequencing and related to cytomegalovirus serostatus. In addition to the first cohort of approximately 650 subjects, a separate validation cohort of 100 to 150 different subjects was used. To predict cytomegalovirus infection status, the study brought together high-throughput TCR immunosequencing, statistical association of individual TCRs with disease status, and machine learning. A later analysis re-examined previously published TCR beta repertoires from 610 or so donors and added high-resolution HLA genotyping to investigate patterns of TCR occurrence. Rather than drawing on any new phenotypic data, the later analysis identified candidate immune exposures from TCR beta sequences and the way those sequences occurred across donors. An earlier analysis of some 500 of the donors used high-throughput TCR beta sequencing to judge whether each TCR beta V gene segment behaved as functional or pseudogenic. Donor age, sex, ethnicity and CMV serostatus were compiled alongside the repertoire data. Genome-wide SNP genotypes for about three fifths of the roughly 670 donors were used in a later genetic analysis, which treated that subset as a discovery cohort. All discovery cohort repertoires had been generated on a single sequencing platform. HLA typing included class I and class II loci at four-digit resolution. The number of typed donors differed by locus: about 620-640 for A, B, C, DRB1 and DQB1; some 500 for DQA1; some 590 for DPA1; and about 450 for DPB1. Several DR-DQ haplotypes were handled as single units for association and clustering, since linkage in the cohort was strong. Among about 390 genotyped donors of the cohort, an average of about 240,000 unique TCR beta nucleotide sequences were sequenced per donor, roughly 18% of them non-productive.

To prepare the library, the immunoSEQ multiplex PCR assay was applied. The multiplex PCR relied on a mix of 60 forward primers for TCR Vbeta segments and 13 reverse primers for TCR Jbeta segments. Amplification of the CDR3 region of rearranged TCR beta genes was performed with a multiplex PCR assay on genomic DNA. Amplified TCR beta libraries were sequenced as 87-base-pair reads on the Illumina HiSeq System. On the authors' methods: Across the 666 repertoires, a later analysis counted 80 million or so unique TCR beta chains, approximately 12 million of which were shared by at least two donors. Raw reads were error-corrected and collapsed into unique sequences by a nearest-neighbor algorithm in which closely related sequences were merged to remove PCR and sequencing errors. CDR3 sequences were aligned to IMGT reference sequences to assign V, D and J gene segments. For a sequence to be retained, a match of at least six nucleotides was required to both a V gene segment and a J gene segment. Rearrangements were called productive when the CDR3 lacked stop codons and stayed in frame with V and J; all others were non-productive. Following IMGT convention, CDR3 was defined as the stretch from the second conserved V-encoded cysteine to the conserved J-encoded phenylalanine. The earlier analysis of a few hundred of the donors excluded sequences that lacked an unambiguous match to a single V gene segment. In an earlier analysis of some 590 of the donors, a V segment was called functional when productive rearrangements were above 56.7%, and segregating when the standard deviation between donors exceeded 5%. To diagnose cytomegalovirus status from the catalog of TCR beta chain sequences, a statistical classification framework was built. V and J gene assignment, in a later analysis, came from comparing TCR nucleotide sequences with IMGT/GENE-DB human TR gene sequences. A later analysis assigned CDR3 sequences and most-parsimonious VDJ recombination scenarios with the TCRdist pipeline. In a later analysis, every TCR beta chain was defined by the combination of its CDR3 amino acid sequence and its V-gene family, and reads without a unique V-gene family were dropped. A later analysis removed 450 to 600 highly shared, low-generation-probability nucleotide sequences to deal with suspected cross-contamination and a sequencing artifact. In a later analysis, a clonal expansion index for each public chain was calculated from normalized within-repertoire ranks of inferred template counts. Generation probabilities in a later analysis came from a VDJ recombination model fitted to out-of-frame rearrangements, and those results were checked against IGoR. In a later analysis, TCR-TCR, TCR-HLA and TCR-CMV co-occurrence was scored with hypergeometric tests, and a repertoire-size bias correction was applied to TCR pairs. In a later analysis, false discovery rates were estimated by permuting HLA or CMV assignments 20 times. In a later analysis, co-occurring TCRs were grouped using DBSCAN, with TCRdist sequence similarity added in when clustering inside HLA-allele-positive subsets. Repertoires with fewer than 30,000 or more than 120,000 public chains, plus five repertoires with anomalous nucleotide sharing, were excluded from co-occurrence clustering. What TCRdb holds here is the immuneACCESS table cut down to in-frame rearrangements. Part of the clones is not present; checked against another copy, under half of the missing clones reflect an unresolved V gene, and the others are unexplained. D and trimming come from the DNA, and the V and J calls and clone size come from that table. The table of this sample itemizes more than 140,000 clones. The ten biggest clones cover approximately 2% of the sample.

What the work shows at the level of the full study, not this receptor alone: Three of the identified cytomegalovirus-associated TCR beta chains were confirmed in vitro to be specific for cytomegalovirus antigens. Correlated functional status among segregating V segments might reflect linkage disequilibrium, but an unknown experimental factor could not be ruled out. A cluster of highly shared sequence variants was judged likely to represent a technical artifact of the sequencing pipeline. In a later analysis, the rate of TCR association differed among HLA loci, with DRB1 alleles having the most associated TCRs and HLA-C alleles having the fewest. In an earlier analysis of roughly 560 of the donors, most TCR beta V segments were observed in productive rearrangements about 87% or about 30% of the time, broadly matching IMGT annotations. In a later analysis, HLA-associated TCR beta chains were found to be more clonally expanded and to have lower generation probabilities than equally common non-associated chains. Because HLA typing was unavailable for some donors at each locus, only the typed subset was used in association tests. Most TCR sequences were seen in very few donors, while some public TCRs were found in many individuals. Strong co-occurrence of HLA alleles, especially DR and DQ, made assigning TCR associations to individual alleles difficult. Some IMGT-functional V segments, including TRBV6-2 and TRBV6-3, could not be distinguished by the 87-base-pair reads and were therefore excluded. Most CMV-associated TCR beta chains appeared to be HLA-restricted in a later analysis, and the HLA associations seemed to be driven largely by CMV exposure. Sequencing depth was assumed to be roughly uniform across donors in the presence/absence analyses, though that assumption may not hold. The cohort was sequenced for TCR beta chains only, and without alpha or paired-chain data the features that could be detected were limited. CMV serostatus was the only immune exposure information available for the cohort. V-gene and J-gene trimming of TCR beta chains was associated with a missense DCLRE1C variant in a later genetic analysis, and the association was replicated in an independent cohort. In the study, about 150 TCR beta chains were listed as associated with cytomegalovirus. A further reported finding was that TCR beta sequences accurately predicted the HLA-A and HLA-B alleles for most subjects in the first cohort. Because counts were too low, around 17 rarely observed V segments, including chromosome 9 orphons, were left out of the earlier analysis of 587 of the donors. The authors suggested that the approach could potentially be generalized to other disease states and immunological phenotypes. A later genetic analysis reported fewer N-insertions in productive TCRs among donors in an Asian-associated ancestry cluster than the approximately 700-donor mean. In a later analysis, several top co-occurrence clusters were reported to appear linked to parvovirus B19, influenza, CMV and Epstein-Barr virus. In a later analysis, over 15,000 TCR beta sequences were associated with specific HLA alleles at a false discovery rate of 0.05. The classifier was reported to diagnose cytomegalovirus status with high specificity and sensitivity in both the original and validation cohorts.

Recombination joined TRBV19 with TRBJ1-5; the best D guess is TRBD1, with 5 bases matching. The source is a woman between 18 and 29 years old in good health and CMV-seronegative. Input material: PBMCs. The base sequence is TGTGCCAGTACCTGGGCCCTAGGGGGCAATCAGCCCCAGCATTTT. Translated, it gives CASTWALGGNQPQHF.